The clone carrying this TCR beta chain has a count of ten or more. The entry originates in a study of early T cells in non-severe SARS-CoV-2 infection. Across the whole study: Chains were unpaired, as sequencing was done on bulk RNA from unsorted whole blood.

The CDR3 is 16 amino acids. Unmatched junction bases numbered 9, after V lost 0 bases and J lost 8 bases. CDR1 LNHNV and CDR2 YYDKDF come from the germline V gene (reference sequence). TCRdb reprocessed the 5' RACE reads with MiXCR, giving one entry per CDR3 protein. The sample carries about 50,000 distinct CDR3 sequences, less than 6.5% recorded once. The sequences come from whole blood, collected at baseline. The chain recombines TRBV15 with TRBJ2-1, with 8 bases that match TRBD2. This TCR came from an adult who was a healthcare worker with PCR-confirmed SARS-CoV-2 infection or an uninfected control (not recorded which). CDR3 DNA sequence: TGTGCCACCAGCAGAGATCCCCAAGCGGGAGAATATGAGCAGTTCTTC. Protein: CATSRDPQAGEYEQFF.